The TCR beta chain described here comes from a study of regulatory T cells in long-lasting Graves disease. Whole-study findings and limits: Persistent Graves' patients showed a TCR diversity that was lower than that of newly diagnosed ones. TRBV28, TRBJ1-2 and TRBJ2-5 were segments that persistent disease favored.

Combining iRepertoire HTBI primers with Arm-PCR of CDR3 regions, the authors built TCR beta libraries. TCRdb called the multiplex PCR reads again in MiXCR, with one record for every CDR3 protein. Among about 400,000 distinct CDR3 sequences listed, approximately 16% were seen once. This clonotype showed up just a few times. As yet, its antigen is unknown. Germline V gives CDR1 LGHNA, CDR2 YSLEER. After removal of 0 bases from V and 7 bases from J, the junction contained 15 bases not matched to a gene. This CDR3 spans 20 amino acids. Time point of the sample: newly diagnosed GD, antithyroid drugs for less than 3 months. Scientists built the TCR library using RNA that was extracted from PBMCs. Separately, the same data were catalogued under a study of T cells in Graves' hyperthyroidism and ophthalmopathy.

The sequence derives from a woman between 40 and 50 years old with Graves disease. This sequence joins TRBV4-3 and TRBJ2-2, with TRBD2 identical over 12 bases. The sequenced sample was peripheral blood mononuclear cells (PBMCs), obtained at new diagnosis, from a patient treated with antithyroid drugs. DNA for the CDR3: TGCGCCAGCAGCCAAGATCCCACGACCCTAGCGGGAGGGGTAGTCGGGGAGCTGTTTTTT. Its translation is CASSQDPTTLAGGVVGELFF.